What follows are 20 T cell receptor beta chains derived from one specimen sequenced in a study of blood T cell repertoires in COVID-19. The protocol was immunoSEQ multiplex PCR, while the TCRdb copy is restricted to in-frame clones and leaves out a portion. The sample carries about 280,000 clones, roughly 87% recorded once. The sample taken for sequencing was PBMCs or T cells enriched from blood (not recorded which). These receptors were obtained from a woman aged 40 to 49 who had recovered from COVID-19.

The genes are TRBV11-3 and TRBJ2-2; weak D call: TRBD1 (6 bases). The CDR3 runs 14 residues. The V gene lost 5 bases and the J gene lost 2 bases, with 9 bases spanning the gap. Germline V gene data show CDR1 as SGHNT and CDR2 as YENEEA. The CDR3 bases are TGTGCCAGCAGCCGGACAGCCAACACCGGGGAGCTGTTTTTT. Translation gives CASSRTANTGELFF.

The J gene is TRBJ2-7, the V gene TRBV5-8; D unresolved. V lost 1 base to trimming and J lost 6 bases, with 14 bases between them. Germline CDR1 reads SGHTS; CDR2 reads YDEGEE. CDR3 length equals 14 residues. CDR3 amino acids: CASSLRINRGEQYF. In DNA, the CDR3 is TGTGCCAGCAGCTTGAGGATAAACCGAGGCGAGCAGTACTTC.

The V call is TRBV19, the J call TRBJ1-2, with 9 bases matching TRBD1. The CDR3 length is 15 residues. J lost 7 bases, V lost 3 bases, and 9 bases had no gene match. Per germline, CDR1 LNHDA and CDR2 SQIVND (reference sequence). In DNA, the CDR3 is TGTGCCAGTAGTATCCTGACCGGGACAGGGAGTGGCTACACCTTC. The encoded protein is CASSILTGTGSGYTF.

Here the CDR3 reads CASSLGTARGYTF. In nucleotides, the CDR3 is TGTGCCAGCAGTTTAGGGACAGCCAGGGGCTACACCTTC. This chain links TRBV28 with TRBJ1-2; 7 bases are a match to TRBD1. V lost 2 bases, J lost 8 bases, and 5 bases stayed unmatched. The CDR3 is made up of 13 amino acids. Looked up from germline, CDR1 is MDHEN and CDR2 is SYDVKM.

The CDR3 DNA reads as TGTGCCAGCTCACCAAGGTCCGAGACAGGGGATAGTGGCTACACCTTC. Its protein is CASSPRSETGDSGYTF. This chain links TRBV18 with TRBJ1-2; 8 bases agree with TRBD1. Trimming removed 2 bases from V and 7 bases from J; junction bases left unmatched: 12. CDR1 and CDR2 (germline): KGHSH, LQKENI. The length of the CDR3 is 16 residues.

The chain recombines TRBV24-1 with TRBJ2-1, with TRBD2 matching 8 bases. The CDR3 contains 14 residues. Germline CDR1 is KGHDR and CDR2 is SFDVKD. V lost 3 bases and J lost 7; bases outside the gene matches: 4. The DNA of the CDR3 is TGTGCCACCAGTGATGACGGGAGGGGAAATGAGCAGTTCTTC. Encoded protein: CATSDDGRGNEQFF.

The rearrangement uses TRBV18 and TRBJ1-2; weak D call: TRBD1 (5 bases). CDR3 length: 15 residues. The V gene lost 3 bases and the J gene lost 3 bases, with 14 bases spanning the gap. Per the germline V gene, CDR1 is KGHSH and CDR2 is LQKENI. This CDR3 reads CASSPSGRADYGYTF. CDR3 coding DNA: TGTGCCAGCTCACCGTCGGGCAGGGCTGACTATGGCTACACCTTC. Combining the CDR3 with reference TRBV18 and TRBJ1-2 gives the whole variable domain NAGVMQNPRHLVRRRGQEARLRCSPMKGHSHVYWYRQLPEEGLKFMVYLQKENIIDESGMPKERFSAEFPKEGPSILRIQQVVRGDSAAYFCASSPSGRADYGYTFGSGTRLTVV.

CDR3 coding DNA: TGTGCCAGCCGAAACAGATTTTTTTACGATCAGCCCCAGCATTTT. Protein sequence: CASRNRFFYDQPQHF. J is TRBJ1-5 and V is TRBV3-1 (or the pseudogene TRBV3-2); D unclear. This CDR3 has 15 residues. Trimming cost V 8 bases and J 5 bases, with 19 bases left between them. Germline loops: CDR1 LGHDT, CDR2 YNNKEL (reference sequence).

This sequence joins TRBV2 and TRBJ2-2; 10 positions agree with TRBD1. J gave up 6 bases and V 7 bases, and 8 bases lay outside the gene matches. The CDR3 length is 15 residues. The V gene's germline CDR1 is SNHLY and CDR2 FYNNEI. CDR3 coding DNA: TGTGCCAGCACCCCGGGACAGGGGAGATCCGGGGAGCTGTTTTTT. It encodes CASTPGQGRSGELFF.

The chain combines TRBV30 with TRBJ2-7; no reliable D call. CDR1 GTSNPN and CDR2 SVGIG come from the germline V gene (reference sequence). The V end was cut by 2 bases, the J end by 2 bases, with 10 bases between. There are 13 residues in the CDR3. DNA for the CDR3: TGTGCCTGGAGTCCGGCTAGTCCCTACGAGCAGTACTTC. This translates into CAWSPASPYEQYF.

This clone was seen once. The chain links TRBV19 to TRBJ2-7; 9 bases map to TRBD2. There are 15 residues in the CDR3. The V segment lost 8 bases and the J segment 2 bases; nucleotides outside the gene matches: 10. Germline CDR1 reads LNHDA; CDR2 reads SQIVND (reference sequence). The CDR3 bases are TGTGCCAGTCGCGCGCGGGGGGGGAATGCCTACGAGCAGTACTTC. As protein: CASRARGGNAYEQYF.

This clone has just one count. The CDR3 DNA sequence: TGTGCCAGCAGCCCAGGAACGCACCCAAACACTGAAGCTTTCTTT. This sequence encodes CASSPGTHPNTEAFF. The chain has TRBV5-6 and TRBJ1-1, with D unresolved. In germline, CDR1 is SGHDT, CDR2 YYEEEE. This CDR3 region has 15 residues. Trimming took off 4 bases at V and 2 bases at J, with 15 bases between the two ends.

The chain has TRBV9 and TRBJ1-2, with D perhaps TRBD1 (5 bases). Germline V gives CDR1 SGDLS, CDR2 YYNGEE. There are 14 residues in the CDR3. Trimming took off 4 bases at V and 4 bases at J, with 14 bases between the two ends. The CDR3 bases are TGTGCCAGCAGCTTCAGACTCGACAGCTATGGCTACACCTTC. Translation: CASSFRLDSYGYTF.

The chain carries TRBV28 and TRBJ2-7; TRBD1 aligns across 8 bases. CDR1 is MDHEN and CDR2 is SYDVKM in the germline V gene. V shed 6 bases, J shed 1 base, and the junction held 8 bases outside the gene matches. This CDR3 has 15 amino acids. In nucleotides, the CDR3 is TGTGCCAGCAGATCGGCCGGGACAGGATCCTACGAGCAGTACTTC. This translates into CASRSAGTGSYEQYF. The full variable domain, its missing parts supplied by reference TRBV28 and TRBJ2-7, is DVKVTQSSRYLVKRTGEKVFLECVQDMDHENMFWYRQDPGLGLRLIYFSYDVKMKEKGDIPEGYSVSREKKERFSLILESASTNQTSMYLCASRSAGTGSYEQYFGPGTRLTVT.

The chain has TRBV6-5 and TRBJ1-1, with 9 positions matching TRBD1. V was pared by 6 bases and J by 6 bases, with 5 bases of the junction left unmatched. Germline V gene sequence: CDR1 MNHEY, CDR2 SVGAGI. CDR3 length: 13 residues. CDR3 coding DNA: TGTGCCAGCAGGTCGACAGGGGGGGCTGAAGCTTTCTTT. Its translation is CASRSTGGAEAFF.

The J gene is TRBJ2-5, the V gene TRBV27; TRBD2 is a possible D gene (6 bases). In germline, CDR1 is MNHEY, CDR2 SMNVEV (reference sequence). This CDR3 is 14 amino acids long. Trimming removed 3 bases from V and 5 bases from J, with 13 bases in between. The CDR3 reads CASSLRRVSETQYF. The CDR3 DNA reads TGTGCCAGCAGTTTGCGGAGGGTGAGCGAGACCCAGTACTTC.

V is TRBV12-3 or TRBV12-4 and J is TRBJ1-1; D may be TRBD1 (6 bases). This CDR3 comprises 13 residues. Trimming left V 8 bases short and J 2 bases short, with 12 bases between. CDR3 sequence reads: CASGGAPNTEAFF. In nucleotides, the CDR3 is TGTGCCAGCGGGGGGGCCCCCAACACTGAAGCTTTCTTT.

The chain joins TRBV28 to TRBJ2-1; 11 bases are a match to TRBD2. This CDR3 is 15 amino acids long. J was trimmed by 10 bases and V by 4 bases; bases with no gene match: 9. Germline V gene sequence: CDR1 MDHEN, CDR2 SYDVKM. The chain's CDR3 is CASSSRTSGSSEQFF. DNA for the CDR3: TGTGCCAGCAGTTCCCGGACTAGCGGGTCCTCCGAGCAGTTCTTC.

J is TRBJ1-6 and V is TRBV30; the match to TRBD1 covers 8 bases. Trimming removed 6 bases from V and 12 bases from J; junction bases left unmatched: 13. CDR1 GTSNPN and CDR2 SVGIG come from the germline V gene (reference sequence). The CDR3 spans 14 residues. The CDR3 spells CACHRQGMGEPLHF. The CDR3 DNA follows: TGTGCCTGCCACAGACAGGGGATGGGAGAACCCCTCCACTTT.

The CDR3 nucleotides read TGTGCCAGTAGTATCTTGGCGGTAAGGGGCACCGGGGAGCTGTTTTTT. Translation: CASSILAVRGTGELFF. The chain carries TRBV19 and TRBJ2-2; perhaps TRBD1 as D (5 bases). Trimming left V 3 bases short and J 4 bases short, with 15 bases between. The germline CDR1 and CDR2 sequences are LNHDA and SQIVND (reference sequence). CDR3 length equals 16 residues.